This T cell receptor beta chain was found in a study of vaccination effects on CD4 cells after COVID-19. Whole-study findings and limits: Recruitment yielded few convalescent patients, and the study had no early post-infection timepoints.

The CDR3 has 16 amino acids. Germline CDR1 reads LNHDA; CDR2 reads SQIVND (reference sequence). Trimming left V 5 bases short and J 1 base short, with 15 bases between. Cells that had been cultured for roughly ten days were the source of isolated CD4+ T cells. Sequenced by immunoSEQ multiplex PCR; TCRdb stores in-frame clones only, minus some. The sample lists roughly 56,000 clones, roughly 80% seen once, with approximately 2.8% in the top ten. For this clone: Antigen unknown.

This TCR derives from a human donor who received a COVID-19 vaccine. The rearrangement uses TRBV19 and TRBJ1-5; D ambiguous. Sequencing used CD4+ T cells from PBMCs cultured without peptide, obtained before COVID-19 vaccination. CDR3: CASSATGDSSNQPQHF. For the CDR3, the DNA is TGTGCCAGTAGTGCCACCGGGGATAGCAGCAATCAGCCCCAGCATTTT.